What follows describes a single T cell receptor beta chain. Its specificity is unknown. From germline, CDR1 is LNHDA and CDR2 SQIVND (reference sequence). This CDR3 spans 15 amino acids. V lost 5 bases, J lost 6 bases, and 17 bases lay in between. Only in-frame clones appear in the TCRdb table, and some are missing; sequencing was by immunoSEQ multiplex PCR. The sample holds 130,000 or so clones, approximately 93% seen once. These data belong to a study of T cell responses to AZD1222 COVID-19 vaccine. Study results and caveats: Donor demographics were predominantly white British with a female majority; clonal diversity may be underestimated. Seropositive AZD1222 recipients at baseline numbered only five or six. It was only after the peak T cell response that any repertoires were sampled.

The sequence was collected from an adult in good health. The J gene is TRBJ1-5, the V gene TRBV19; possibly TRBD1 for D (5 bases). This specimen was peripheral blood, taken on day 0 of AZD1222 vaccination. The CDR3 DNA reads as TGTGCCAGTAGTTTCCAACGCGGGGGACCTCAGCCCCAGCATTTT. It yields the protein CASSFQRGGPQPQHF.